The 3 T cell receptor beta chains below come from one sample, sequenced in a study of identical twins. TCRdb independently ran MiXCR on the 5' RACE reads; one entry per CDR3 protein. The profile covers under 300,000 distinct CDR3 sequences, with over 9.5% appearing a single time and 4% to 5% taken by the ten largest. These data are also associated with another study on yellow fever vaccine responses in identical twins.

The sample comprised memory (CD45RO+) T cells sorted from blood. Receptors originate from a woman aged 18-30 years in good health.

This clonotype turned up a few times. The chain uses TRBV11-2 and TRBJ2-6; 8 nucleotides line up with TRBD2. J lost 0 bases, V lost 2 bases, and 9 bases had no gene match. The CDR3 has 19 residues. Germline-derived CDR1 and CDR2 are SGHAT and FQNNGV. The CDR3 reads CASSLKGLAGSSGANVLTF. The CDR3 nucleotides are TGTGCCAGCAGCTTAAAGGGGCTAGCGGGTAGCTCTGGGGCCAACGTCCTGACTTTC.

DNA of the CDR3: TGTGCCAGCAGCAAGGGGGGCATTAGATATAATTCACCCCTCCACTTT. Amino acid sequence: CASSKGGIRYNSPLHF. The rearrangement links TRBV27 to TRBJ1-6, with a tentative D call TRBD1 (6 bases). V dropped 6 bases and J dropped 4 bases, with 16 bases sitting between them. Germline CDR1 is MNHEY and CDR2 is SMNVEV (reference sequence). The CDR3 has 16 residues.

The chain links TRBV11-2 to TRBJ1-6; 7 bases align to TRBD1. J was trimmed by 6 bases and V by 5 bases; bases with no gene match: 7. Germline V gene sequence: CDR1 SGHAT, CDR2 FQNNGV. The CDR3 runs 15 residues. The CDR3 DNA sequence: TGTGCCAGCAGCCTCCGGGACAGTGGTAATTCACCCCTCCACTTT. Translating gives CASSLRDSGNSPLHF.